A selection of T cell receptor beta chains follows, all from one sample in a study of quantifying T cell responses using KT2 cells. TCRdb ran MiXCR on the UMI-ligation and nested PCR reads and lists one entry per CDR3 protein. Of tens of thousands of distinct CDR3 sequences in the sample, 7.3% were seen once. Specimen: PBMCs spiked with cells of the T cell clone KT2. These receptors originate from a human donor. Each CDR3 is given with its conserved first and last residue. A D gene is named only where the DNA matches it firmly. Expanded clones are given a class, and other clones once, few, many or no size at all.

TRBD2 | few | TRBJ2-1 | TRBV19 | TGTGCCAGTAGTTCTAGCGGGAGCTCCTACAATGAGCAGTTCTTC | CASSSSGSSYNEQFF
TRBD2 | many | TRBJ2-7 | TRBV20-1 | TGCAGTGCTACACCGGGACTAGCCGCCGACGAGCAGTACTTC | CSATPGLAADEQYF
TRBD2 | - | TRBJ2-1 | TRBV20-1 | TGCAGCAAGGCTGGGACTAGCCCTACTAGGGAGCAGTTCTTC | CSKAGTSPTREQFF
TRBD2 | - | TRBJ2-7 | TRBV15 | TGTGCCACCAGCAGAGGGAATCGGGGACTAGCGATCGAGCAGTACTTC | CATSRGNRGLAIEQYF
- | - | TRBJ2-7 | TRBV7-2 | TGTGCCAGCAGCTTTCTTCCTGGCGGAGCCTACGAGCAGTACTTC | CASSFLPGGAYEQYF
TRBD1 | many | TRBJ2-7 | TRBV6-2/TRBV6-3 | TGTGCCAGCAGTGAGACAGGGGGATTTTACGAGCAGTACTTC | CASSETGGFYEQYF
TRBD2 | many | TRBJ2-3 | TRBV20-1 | TGCAGTGCTCGACTAGCGGGAGAGTTGGATACGCAGTATTTT | CSARLAGELDTQYF
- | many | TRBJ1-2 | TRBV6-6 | TGTGCCAGCAGTTACATTGGGGGGTCCGATGGCTACACCTTC | CASSYIGGSDGYTF
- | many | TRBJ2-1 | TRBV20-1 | TGCAGTGCTAGAACTTGGCAGGAGATCAATGAGCAGTTCTTC | CSARTWQEINEQFF
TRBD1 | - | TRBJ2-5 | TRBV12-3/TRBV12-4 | TGTGCCAGCAGTTTCGGTCTAGGACAGGGACAAGAGAACCAGTACTTC | CASSFGLGQGQENQYF
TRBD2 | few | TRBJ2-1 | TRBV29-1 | TGCAGCGTTGAAGTTCGCGGGAGGCCGTTCTTC | CSVEVRGRPFF
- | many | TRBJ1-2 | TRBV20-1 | TGCAGTGCCGTCGGACAGACTAACTATGGCTACACCTTC | CSAVGQTNYGYTF
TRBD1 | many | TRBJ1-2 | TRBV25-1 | TGTGCCAGCAGTGAAGAAGGCGACAGGGGAGTTCGTTTTGATGGCTACACCTTC | CASSEEGDRGVRFDGYTF
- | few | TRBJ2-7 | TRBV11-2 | TGTGCCAGCAGCGATGCACGGGGGGCTGAGGTCGAGCAGTACTTC | CASSDARGAEVEQYF
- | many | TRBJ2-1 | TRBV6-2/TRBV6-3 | TGTGCCAGCAGTTACTCAGGGACCCAACTCGGTGAGCAGTTCTTC | CASSYSGTQLGEQFF
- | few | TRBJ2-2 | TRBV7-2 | TGTGCCAGCAGGAAAGCGGGTTCGAACACCGGGGAGCTGTTTTTT | CASRKAGSNTGELFF
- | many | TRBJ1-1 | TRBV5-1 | TGCGCCAGCAGCTTAGGGACTTTGAACACTGAAGCTTTCTTT | CASSLGTLNTEAFF
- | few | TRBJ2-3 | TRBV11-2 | TGTGCCAGCAGCTTAGATCCTGGGGGCCGGGGGGTAGATACGCAGTATTTT | CASSLDPGGRGVDTQYF
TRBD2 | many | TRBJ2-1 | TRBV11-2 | TGTGCCAGCAGCTTGTCGGCGGGAGTCTCCTACAATGAGCAGTTCTTC | CASSLSAGVSYNEQFF
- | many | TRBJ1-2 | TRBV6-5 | TGTGCCAGCAGTTACTCAAGGTCCTATGGCTACACCTTC | CASSYSRSYGYTF
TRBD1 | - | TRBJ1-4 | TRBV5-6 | TGTGCCAGCAGCTTTGACCCCCAGGGGGCTGTTGAAAAACTGTTTTTT | CASSFDPQGAVEKLFF
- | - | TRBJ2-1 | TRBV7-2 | TGTGCCAGCAGCCACAAGCTACAGGTTTCCTACAATGAGCAGTTCTTC | CASSHKLQVSYNEQFF
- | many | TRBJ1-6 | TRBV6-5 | TGTGCCAGCAGCCGGTCGATTCGCTCCTATAATTCACCCCTCCACTTT | CASSRSIRSYNSPLHF
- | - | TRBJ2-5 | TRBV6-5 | TGTGCCAGCTGGAGGGCGCGCGGGGAGACCCAGTACTTC | CASWRARGETQYF
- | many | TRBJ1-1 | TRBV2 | TGTGCCAGTTCAGGGGAAGTGAACACTGAAGCTTTCTTT | CASSGEVNTEAFF
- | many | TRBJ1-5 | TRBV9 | TGTGCCAGCAGCGTAGGAAGTGAGGGCATTAGCAATCAGCCCCAGCATTTT | CASSVGSEGISNQPQHF
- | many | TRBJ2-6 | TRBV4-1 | TGCGCCAGCAGCCAAGATCTATTGGACAGCTCAGGGGGGGCCAACGTCCTGACTTTC | CASSQDLLDSSGGANVLTF